The present T cell receptor (beta chain) was sequenced within a study of blood T cell repertoires in COVID-19. Turning to the study itself: T cells, B-cell-depleted T cells, or PBMCs supplied cDNA or gDNA.

Sequencing used immunoSEQ multiplex PCR; TCRdb keeps in-frame clones, though not all of them. The sample has about 240,000 clones; roughly 83% are singletons. Looked up from germline, CDR1 is MNHNY and CDR2 is SVGAGI (reference sequence). The CDR3 totals 13 residues. V dropped 8 bases and J dropped 7 bases, with 17 bases sitting between them. The receptor was derived from a woman older than 75 with acute or convalescent COVID-19. Material for sequencing was peripheral blood. The V gene is TRBV6-6, the J gene TRBJ1-1; D is unresolved. DNA of the CDR3: TGTGCCAGCCCCCCGGACCCCCGGGGTGAAGCTTTCTTT. Translation: CASPPDPRGEAFF.